Included here is one T cell receptor beta chain sequence, with context. Profiled with immunoSEQ multiplex PCR; TCRdb holds only in-frame clones, not every one. This sample carries under 350,000 clones, 87% of them seen once, and the ten largest clones take about 17%. The data were obtained in a study of shared clonotypes between healthy human individuals. The junction had 22 bases not matched to a gene; V was cut back by 5 bases and J by 12 bases. Germline V gene data show CDR1 as MDHEN and CDR2 as SYDVKM. This CDR3 contains 17 residues. The sample comprised memory CD8+ T cells sorted from blood. Regarding subset: CD45RO+ cells pooled with CCR7-negative TemRA cells. The TCR originated in a man between 18 and 35 years old in good health. V is TRBV28 and J is TRBJ2-1; 7 nucleotides align to TRBD2. The DNA of the CDR3 is TGTGCCAGCAGTCCCCCTAGGGGAAGCGGGGTCGGTCCCCTGCAGTTCTTC. It translates to CASSPPRGSGVGPLQFF.